This T cell receptor beta chain was sequenced during a study of regulatory T cells in long-lasting Graves disease (dated by TCRdb to about 2021). Study-wide context: To count as having persistent Graves' disease, a patient had to have received antithyroid drug treatment for over 5 years with TSH receptor autoantibodies remaining persistently positive. Patients with persistent Graves' disease were compared with patients with newly diagnosed Graves' disease using TCR sequencing and RNA sequencing of peripheral blood. The study was registered as a clinical trial and conducted in China. A total of roughly 33 samples underwent TCR sequencing: some 13 from persistent and some 20 from newly diagnosed Graves' disease patients. On average, persistent Graves' disease patients in the clinical cohort had been on antithyroid drugs for approximately ten years.

This specimen's time point label, per the study, means: persistent/refractory GD, antithyroid drugs over 5 years with positive TRAb. For both TCR sequencing and RNA sequencing, RNA was extracted from PBMCs in TRIzol. The diagnosis of Graves' disease was made according to American Thyroid Association guidelines. Patients were recruited from an endocrinology department in Xi'an, China. From each patient, nine milliliters of peripheral blood was collected into an EDTA anticoagulant tube. PBMCs were isolated by Ficoll Paque Plus density gradient separation without further T cell sorting. An Agilent 2100 Bioanalyzer and agarose gel were used to check RNA quality, and a NanoDrop 2000 was used to measure RNA concentration. In the case of this clonotype: The target of this receptor is not known. No much larger clone exists at a distance of one base, and base qualities are not known.

The CDR3 runs 14 amino acids, cysteine and phenylalanine included. Of all the DNA, just the CDR3 is kept, 42 bases in frame from base 1. Between the V and J ends, shortened by 5 bases and 2 bases respectively, the junction contains 11 bases. Libraries came from multiplex PCR. The sequencer listed for this sample is Illumina HiSeq 4000. TCR beta libraries were built with iRepertoire HTBI primers and Arm-PCR amplification of CDR3 regions. Gel purification was performed on PCR products prior to sequencing. On the authors' methods: Across samples, about 64 TRBV and approximately 15 TRBJ segments were identified and used for gene usage analysis of CDR3 amino acid clonotypes. COPE and FqMerger were used to merge the filtered high-quality paired reads into contigs. Contigs were aligned with BLAST to IMGT TRBV, TRBD and TRBJ reference genes, and CDR3 was defined per IMGT. Any clonotype with a frequency above 0.1% was classified as a highly expanded clone. Repertoire diversity was measured by Shannon entropy, and V-J evenness by the Gini coefficient. A clonotype found in more than one individual was treated as public. TCRdb reprocessing: public reads trimmed at Q25 with fastp, clones called with MiXCR, in-frame beta chains kept. Each CDR3 protein appears once, grouped with its most common genes and DNA. The V and J calls and clone size come from TCRdb's table, not from the authors' own analysis. The sample table shows approximately 500,000 distinct CDR3 sequences, and roughly 21% are seen once. About 6.6% of the sample lies in the top ten.

Overall results and qualifications from the work: A larger number of public clonotypes was shared among persistent patients (approximately 3,000) than among newly diagnosed patients (around 890). Lower TCR Shannon entropy and fewer highly expanded clones were observed in persistent Graves' disease patients than in newly diagnosed patients, which suggested clonal expansion. Persistent disease showed preferential use of TRBV28, TRBJ1-2 and TRBJ2-5, whereas newly diagnosed disease favored TRBV20-1 and TRBJ2-1. Sequencing and analysis were limited to the TCR beta chain. The small sample size was acknowledged by the authors as a limitation that may reduce accuracy. Only peripheral blood was studied, because thyroid tissue, the primary lesion, was inaccessible.

The chain uses TRBV12-3 or TRBV12-4 and TRBJ2-3; the D segment could be TRBD1, given 6 matching bases. The origin of this receptor is a female donor with Graves disease. The sequencing used peripheral blood mononuclear cells (PBMCs), collected when the disease was refractory, from a patient treated with antithyroid drugs. The CDR3 here reads CASSHWTDTDTQYF. The DNA sequence is TGTGCCAGCAGTCATTGGACAGACACAGATACGCAGTATTTT.